The 10 T cell receptor beta chains presented below share a single source sample, sequenced in a study of beta chain features in type 1 diabetes. Their antigens are not known. Of the isolated RNA, all was reverse transcribed, and so the sequenced material was expressed TCRB transcripts. Here immunoSEQ multiplex PCR was the method, and the copy in TCRdb shows in-frame clones only, minus some. There are some 270,000 clones in the sample; roughly a tenth occur only once, and 0.017% lies in the top ten. Findings and limits, study-wide: Shortening of TCRB CDR3s, moderate but significant, appeared in all four CD4+ subsets of Type 1 diabetes patients.

The sequencing sample was made of naive CD4+ T cells from blood. The receptors were sampled from a man aged 25 to 40 with type 1 diabetes.

The chain joins TRBV5-1 to TRBJ2-2, with D possibly TRBD1 on 6 matching bases. The ends were cut back, 2 bases at V and 2 bases at J, with 10 bases in the middle. There are 15 residues in the CDR3. Germline V gene sequence: CDR1 SGHRS, CDR2 YFSETQ. CDR3 protein: CASSFWGPNTGELFF. The CDR3 DNA is TGCGCCAGCAGCTTCTGGGGGCCAAACACCGGGGAGCTGTTTTTT. Together with reference TRBV5-1 and TRBJ2-2, the CDR3 gives the full variable domain: KAGVTQTPRYLIKTRGQQVTLSCSPISGHRSVSWYQQTPGQGLQFLFEYFSETQRNKGNFPGRFSGRQFSNSRSEMNVSTLELGDSALYLCASSFWGPNTGELFFGEGSRLTVL.

The chain is built from TRBV12-5 and TRBJ1-5; TRBD1 agrees at 7 bases. This CDR3 contains 17 residues. V trimming: 2 bases; J trimming: 1 base; junction bases outside the gene matches: 8. The V gene's germline CDR1 is LGHNT and CDR2 FRNRAP. The CDR3 region is CASGLSSGTASNQPQHF. In nucleotides, the CDR3 is TGTGCTAGTGGTTTGAGCTCCGGGACAGCGAGCAATCAGCCCCAGCATTTT.

The rearrangement uses TRBV9 and TRBJ2-5, with TRBD1 identical over 12 bases. Near its end, the DNA agrees better with TRBJ2-7, so the J call may be wrong. This CDR3 spans 15 amino acids. CDR1 is SGDLS, CDR2 YYNGEE, per germline. In DNA, the CDR3 is TGTGCCAGCAGCGTAGGGGGGACAGGGGGCGCCGAGCAGTACTTC. Residues: CASSVGGTGGAEQYF.

The chain has TRBV5-4 and TRBJ1-2, with 9 nucleotides matching TRBD1. The CDR3 length is 14 residues. Germline CDR1 and CDR2: SGHNT and YYREEE (reference sequence). V gave up 4 bases and J gave up 7 bases; unmatched junction bases: 8. The CDR3 sequence is CASSSRDREFGYTF. The DNA for the CDR3 is TGTGCCAGCAGCAGCCGGGACAGGGAGTTTGGCTACACCTTC.

This chain joins TRBV7-9 and TRBJ2-3; D call uncertain. Looked up from germline, CDR1 is SEHNR and CDR2 is FQNEAQ (reference sequence). The CDR3 is 16 residues long. The V end was cut by 5 bases, the J end by 1 base, with 16 bases between. CDR3 coding DNA: TGTGCCAGCAGCGCCTTGAATGGCCGCCGCACAGATACGCAGTATTTT. This translates into CASSALNGRRTDTQYF.

The chain combines TRBV7-2 with TRBJ1-6; D is ambiguous. Germline V CDR1 and CDR2: SGHTA, FQGNSA. CDR3 length: 14 residues. V was pared by 8 bases and J by 5 bases, with 13 bases between. In nucleotides, the CDR3 is TGTGCCAGCCGGCGGAAGGGAGATAATTCACCCCTCCACTTT. Translated, it gives CASRRKGDNSPLHF.

This clone showed up just a few times. The chain employs TRBV15 and TRBJ2-1, with 7 bases identical to TRBD1. Germline V gene sequence: CDR1 LNHNV, CDR2 YYDKDF (reference sequence). Trimming took 1 base from V and 2 from J; bases not matched to a gene: 5. The length of the CDR3 is 16 residues. The CDR3 sequence is CATSRAGGSTYNEQFF. The CDR3 DNA reads TGTGCCACCAGCAGAGCAGGGGGTTCCACCTACAATGAGCAGTTCTTC.

This clone was observed a handful of times. This chain connects TRBV27 to TRBJ1-5; weak D call: TRBD1 (5 bases). Germline V gene lookup returns CDR1 MNHEY and CDR2 SMNVEV (reference sequence). CDR3 size: 14 residues. V was clipped by 8 bases and J by 6 bases, with 17 bases between them. This CDR3 reads CASGDGGRGQPQHF. The CDR3 nucleotides read TGTGCCAGCGGCGACGGGGGAAGAGGTCAGCCCCAGCATTTT.

The V gene is TRBV19, the J gene TRBJ2-3; TRBD1 agrees at 7 bases. The J segment lost 0 bases and the V segment lost 6 bases, leaving 3 bases of the junction unmatched. The CDR3 has 14 residues. Germline CDR1 is LNHDA and CDR2 is SQIVND (reference sequence). In DNA form, the CDR3 reads TGTGCCAGTAGCCGCAGGGGGAGCACAGATACGCAGTATTTT. Translated: CASSRRGSTDTQYF.

The V gene is TRBV7-9, the J gene TRBJ1-5; TRBD1 agrees at 8 bases. CDR3 length equals 17 residues. CDR1 is SEHNR and CDR2 is FQNEAQ in the germline V gene (reference sequence). The V gene end was trimmed by 1 base and the J gene end by 5 bases; junction bases not matched to a gene: 10. The DNA of the CDR3 is TGTGCCAGCAGCTTAGGGGCCCACGGGACAGGTGATCAGCCCCAGCATTTT. Translation: CASSLGAHGTGDQPQHF.